Listed below are T cell receptor beta chains from one sample, sequenced in a study of glioma-infiltrating T cells after dendritic cell vaccination. Libraries were prepared by immunoSEQ multiplex PCR; TCRdb keeps only in-frame clonotypes and omits some of them. The table records 90,000 to 95,000 clones, approximately 80% of them present only once. The sequencing used blood, collected after dendritic cell vaccination. Every receptor here comes from a human donor with glioblastoma. Both conserved end residues are part of each CDR3. D genes are given only for firm matches. Clone sizes are given selectively: once, few, many, or a class where the clone is expanded.

v_gene,abundance,d_gene,j_gene,CDR3nt,CDR3aa
TRBV23-1,once,-,TRBJ1-1,TGCGCCAGCAGTCTCCAACAGGGTAGGGAGACTGAAGCTTTCTTT,CASSLQQGRETEAFF
TRBV27,-,-,TRBJ2-6,TGTGCCAGCAGTTCCTCCGGACAGAGCTCTGGGGCCAACGTCCTGACTTTC,CASSSSGQSSGANVLTF
TRBV6-5,-,-,TRBJ1-1,TGTGCCAGCAGTTACTACAAACTCGGGCATCAGGGTGAAGCTTTCTTT,CASSYYKLGHQGEAFF
TRBV6-1,-,TRBD1,TRBJ2-7,TGTGCCAGCAGGGGGACAGGGCTTACCTACGAGCAGTACTTC,CASRGTGLTYEQYF
TRBV12-5,-,-,TRBJ1-3,TGTGCTAGTGGTTGGACAGCCTCTGGAAACACCATATATTTT,CASGWTASGNTIYF
TRBV7-2,-,TRBD1,TRBJ1-4,TGTGCCAGCAGCTCTTACAGGGGGCTAGGGGAAAAACTGTTTTTT,CASSSYRGLGEKLFF
TRBV6-5,-,TRBD2,TRBJ2-2,TGTGCCTCCGGGGGGACCGGGGAGCTGTTTTTT,CASGGTGELFF
TRBV29-1,-,TRBD1,TRBJ2-1,TGCAGCGTGGACAGGGGACGGTCCGGCAATGAGCAGTTCTTC,CSVDRGRSGNEQFF
TRBV7-9,-,-,TRBJ2-1,TGTGCCAGCAGCGTAAGGGGGGGGTACAATGAGCAGTTCTTC,CASSVRGGYNEQFF
TRBV10-3,-,TRBD1,TRBJ1-1,TGTGCCATCAACGGTCCGGGCGGGGACAGTTATGGCACTGAAGCTTTCTTT,CAINGPGGDSYGTEAFF